This entry features one T cell receptor (beta chain) sequence. There is no known antigen for this receptor. Base qualities are missing; no much larger clone stands one base away. This sample is part of a study of vaccination and CD4 T cells after COVID-19 (dated by TCRdb to 2022 to 2024). Concerning the study at large: Convalescent patients had a positive SARS-CoV-2 result on nasal swab PCR, and of these patients, 8 or 9 had mild disease and one had severe disease. The convalescent cohort comprised six males and four females, including two Hispanic individuals, seven Caucasians, two Asians and one multiracial person. Participants got two doses of the Pfizer-BioNTech BNT162b2 vaccine (n=8) or two doses of the Moderna mRNA-1273 vaccine (n=2). Post-COVID blood samples from convalescent patients were collected a median of around 100 days after diagnosis, with a range of 35 to 161 days. Post-vaccine blood samples were obtained a median of around 67 days after the second vaccine dose, with a range of roughly 13 to 250 days. Culture stimuli were overlapping spike peptide pools from SARS-CoV-2 and from the common cold coronaviruses HCoV-NL63, HCoV-OC43 and HCoV-229E. Control cultures used a CEFX viral epitope pool as positive control, an HIV-1 Nef peptide pool as negative control, or no peptide. In roughly eleven COVID-19 convalescent patients and several infection-naive healthy vaccine recipients, the spike-specific CD4+ TCR repertoire before mRNA vaccination was compared with the repertoire after mRNA vaccination.

The treatment or condition label for this specimen denotes: roughly ten-day PBMC culture with coronavirus spike peptide pools or control peptides (ViraFEST assay). To expand antigen-specific T cells with peptide pools and then pick out the expanded clonotypes through TCR sequencing, the study relied on the ViraFEST assay. The convalescent patients' positive SARS-CoV-2 PCR tests were from March to December 2020, which was before the Alpha, Beta and Delta variants emerged in the United States. About 2 million PBMCs per well were cultured in IMDM with approximately 4.9% human AB serum and approximately 10 IU/ml IL-2, plus 10 ug/ml peptide pools. Half of the culture medium was replaced with fresh IL-2-containing medium on days 3 and 7. After approximately 10 days of culture, CD4+ T cells were isolated by negative selection using the EasySep CD4+ T cell isolation kit. PBMCs were separated from whole blood using Ficoll-Paque Plus gradient centrifugation and then either used fresh or cryopreserved at -140C. In general, triplicate wells were set up for every culture condition.

Overall results and qualifications from the work: In convalescent patients, a median approximately 86% of post-vaccine SARS-CoV-2-reactive clones were detected only after vaccination, and vaccine-specific priming was suggested by this finding. The number of convalescent patients in the study was relatively small, and the study did not examine early timepoints following natural infection. Of the vaccine-specific clones found in convalescent patients, nearly all (304 of 307) were mono-reactive for SARS-CoV-2 spike instead of being cross-reactive with common cold coronaviruses. An increase in the median number of SARS-CoV-2-reactive clonotypes from 20 to 25 after infection to roughly 38 after vaccination was observed, but the change was not found to be significant.

From a lookup of the germline V gene, CDR1 and CDR2 are MNHEY and SVGEGT. From the cysteine up to the phenylalanine, the CDR3 has a length of 15 residues. CDR3 DNA only is kept here, 45 bases in frame from base 1. Trimmed from V: 6 bases; trimmed from J: 5 bases; junction bases lacking a gene match: 7. Library preparation was by PCR. DNA from cultured CD4+ T cells was subjected to TCR sequencing with the Oncomine TCR Beta short-read assay at the Johns Hopkins FTIC core. The QIAamp micro DNA kit was used to extract genomic DNA from the cultured CD4+ T cells. Oncomine TCR Beta libraries from cultured CD4+ T cells were pooled with unique dual indexes and sequenced on an Illumina iSeq 100. The study's own analysis went as follows. Non-productive sequences were removed, and CDR3s not starting with C, not ending with F or W, or shorter than 7 amino acids were discarded. Antigen-specific clonotypes were identified with the MANAFEST web application by comparing peptide-stimulated wells with reference and other culture wells. Positive clones required FDR below 0.05, an odds ratio above 5, and productive frequency above 0.1% in at least two of three replicate wells. Clonotypes that were significantly expanded in both SARS-CoV-2 spike wells and at least one common cold coronavirus spike condition were defined as cross-reactive. CDR3 homology was assessed with Levenshtein distances (stringdist) and unrooted phylogenetic trees (ape) in R version 3.6.1. In TCRdb, the public reads were trimmed at Q25 with fastp and aligned with MiXCR, with productive beta chains retained. Each entry is one CDR3 protein sequence, shown with its most common DNA and genes. TCRdb's processing, not the authors' own work, is the source of the V and J calls. This sample is represented by about 14,000 distinct CDR3 sequences; about 50% of them were singletons. Of the sample, over 13% is held by the ten largest clones.

The rearranged segments are TRBV6-2 or TRBV6-3 and TRBJ2-1; 10 bases in the middle match TRBD1. Sequenced sample: CD4+ T cells from blood, cultured in vitro. The receptor was derived from a human donor who had recovered from COVID-19. The CDR3 loop reads CASRRQGASNNEQFF. The nucleotides are TGTGCCAGCAGGAGACAGGGGGCTTCCAACAATGAGCAGTTCTTC.